This T cell receptor beta chain was identified during a study of monozygotic twins with inflammatory bowel disease. Findings and caveats of the study: In the analysis, different T cell subtypes could not be told apart. Variability may have been added to patient repertoires by differing immunosuppressive treatments.

Nested PCRs (about 17 and 10 cycles, two total) were applied to TCRalpha and TCRbeta cDNA. TCRdb reprocessed the 5' RACE reads, with one entry per CDR3 protein and no DNA. This sample lists 400,000 to 500,000 distinct CDR3 sequences; its ten largest clones have less than 2.5%. Note on this clonotype: No antigen is known for it.

The sample consisted of blood. This TCR was recovered from a human donor with ulcerative colitis or Crohn's disease, or a healthy co-twin of an affected twin (not recorded which).

Here the CDR3 reads CASSQDPTNSNQPQHF. The chain joins TRBV3-1 to TRBJ1-5. The CDR3 has 16 amino acids. CDR1 and CDR2 (germline): LGHDT, YNNKEL (reference sequence).